The 24 T cell receptor beta chains below were found in one sample sequenced in a study of Japanese encephalitis immunity and Zika vaccine responses. TCRdb re-called the 5' RACE reads with MiXCR, one entry per CDR3 protein. The sample shows several hundred distinct CDR3 sequences, less than 9.5% of them seen only once. Peptide pools at about 1 ug/mL each stimulated CFSE-labeled PBMCs over an approximately 6-day culture. Live CD56-CD19-CD16-CD3+CD4+ cells with low CFSE were sorted unfixed as proliferating CD4 T cells. The specimen comprised antigen-activated CD4+ T cells from blood, cultured, sampled during a Zika inactivated vaccine study. These receptors were obtained from an adult man who received an inactivated Zika virus vaccine.

J is TRBJ2-5 and V is TRBV6-2 or TRBV6-3; TRBD1 agrees at 8 bases. This CDR3 spans 17 amino acids. Germline-derived CDR1 and CDR2 are MNHEY and SVGEGT. The junction had 10 bases not matched to a gene; V was cut back by 2 bases and J by 2 bases. DNA for the CDR3: TGTGCCAGCAGTTACCCTAGGACAGGGACGGATCAAGAGACCCAGTACTTC. It translates to CASSYPRTGTDQETQYF.

This clonotype is medium-sized (0.01 to 0.1%) within its sample. This rearrangement joins TRBV5-6 to TRBJ2-3; 11 bases map to TRBD2. Germline V CDR1 and CDR2: SGHDT, YYEEEE. With V trimmed by 2 bases and J by 2 bases, 4 bases remained unmatched. The CDR3 runs to 16 residues. The chain's CDR3 is CASSFRTSGFTDTQYF. The CDR3 DNA follows: TGTGCCAGCAGCTTCCGGACTAGCGGGTTCACAGATACGCAGTATTTT.

This clonotype is medium-sized within its sample. The CDR3 DNA sequence: TGCGCCAGCAGCCAAGCCCCTACAGGGTTCGGAAACACCATATATTTT. This encodes CASSQAPTGFGNTIYF. V and J are TRBV4-3 and TRBJ1-3, with D maybe TRBD1 (6 bases). The CDR3 is 16 amino acids. Germline CDR1 LGHNA, CDR2 YSLEER. V lost 1 base and J 4 bases, leaving 14 bases between the germline ends.

In this sample, this clonotype is large. The chain uses TRBV6-2 or TRBV6-3 and TRBJ1-2; tentative D call: TRBD1 (5 bases). Trimming left V 4 bases short and J 5 bases short, with 5 bases between. The CDR3 is 11 residues long. From germline, CDR1 is MNHEY and CDR2 SVGEGT. CDR3: CASSSGYGYTF. The CDR3 DNA is TGTGCCAGCAGTTCAGGGTATGGCTACACCTTC.

This clonotype ranks as medium-sized (0.01 to 0.1%). The chain recombines TRBV20-1 with TRBJ2-5, with TRBD2 as a possible D gene (7 bases). Germline lookup yields CDR1 DFQATT and CDR2 SNEGSKA (reference sequence). With 5 bases removed from V and 2 bases from J, the gap between germline ends came to 12 bases. This CDR3 spans 13 amino acids. The DNA of the CDR3 is TGCAGTGCTGGGGGGGGCCGGCAAGAGACCCAGTACTTC. Its translation is CSAGGGRQETQYF.

The gene calls are TRBV7-3 and TRBJ1-2, with 10 bases aligning to TRBD1. Germline lookup yields CDR1 SGHTA and CDR2 FQGTGA. The CDR3 sequence is 15 residues long. With V trimmed by 5 bases and J by 4 bases, 7 bases remained unmatched. The CDR3 coding sequence is TGTGCCAGCAGCACGACAGGGGGCGCCCCCTATGGCTACACCTTC. It yields the protein CASSTTGGAPYGYTF.

In its sample, this clonotype ranks as medium-sized. The chain uses TRBV20-1 and TRBJ2-5, with D possibly being TRBD2 (8 bases). Germline V gives CDR1 DFQATT, CDR2 SNEGSKA (reference sequence). Trimming pared 5 bases from V and 5 bases from J, leaving 21 bases between. This CDR3 is 15 amino acids long. The DNA of the CDR3 is TGCAGTGCTGGGCCTTCGGCGGGGGGACAGGAGACCCAGTACTTC. It yields the protein CSAGPSAGGQETQYF.

By share, this clonotype counts as medium-sized. V and J are TRBV29-1 and TRBJ1-2, with 8 positions matching TRBD1. V was pared by 5 bases and J by 6 bases, with 8 bases of the junction left unmatched. Germline CDR1 reads SQVTM; CDR2 reads ANQGSEA. The CDR3 runs 13 residues. The CDR3 loop is CSVRDQGAHGYTF. The CDR3 nucleotides are TGCAGCGTTCGGGACCAGGGGGCGCATGGCTACACCTTC.

This clonotype was counted between two and nine times. The J gene is TRBJ2-5, the V gene TRBV10-1; 14 bases fit TRBD2. With V trimmed by 6 bases and J by 7 bases, 1 base remained unmatched. The CDR3 consists of 13 residues. Germline assignment: CDR1 WNHNN and CDR2 SYGVQD (reference sequence). The CDR3 loop reads CASSGLAGGTQYF. The DNA of the CDR3 is TGCGCCAGCAGCGGACTAGCGGGGGGGACCCAGTACTTC.

Relative to its sample, this clonotype is large. The chain has TRBV6-2 or TRBV6-3 and TRBJ2-7, with 10 bases matching TRBD1. The CDR3 has 15 residues. With V trimmed by 1 base and J by 2 bases, 2 bases remained unmatched. From germline, CDR1 is MNHEY and CDR2 SVGEGT. CDR3 nucleotide sequence: TGTGCCAGCAGTTACTGGGACAGGGGAGCCTACGAGCAGTACTTC. It yields the protein CASSYWDRGAYEQYF.

This clonotype is hyperexpanded. The genes are TRBV4-3 and TRBJ2-3; D is uncertain. The V and J ends lost 4 bases and 5 bases respectively, with 10 bases between them. Germline lookup yields CDR1 LGHNA and CDR2 YSLEER. This CDR3 region has 13 residues. The chain's CDR3 is CASSRPPEDTQYF. CDR3 bases: TGCGCCAGCAGCCGTCCCCCGGAAGATACGCAGTATTTT.

By its share, this clonotype is large. The chain recombines TRBV7-2 with TRBJ2-1; unclear D gene. The CDR3 extends over 11 amino acids. Germline-derived CDR1 and CDR2 are SGHTA and FQGNSA. Trimming removed 7 bases at V and 4 bases at J, with 5 bases between. This CDR3 reads CASTPYNEQFF. CDR3 coding DNA: TGTGCCAGCACCCCGTACAATGAGCAGTTCTTC.

By its share, this clonotype is large (0.1 to 1%). The J gene is TRBJ1-1, the V gene TRBV28, with a possible D match to TRBD1 (5 bases). Per the germline V gene, CDR1 is MDHEN and CDR2 is SYDVKM. The CDR3 consists of 14 residues. V was cut by 0 bases and J by 4 bases, with 9 bases left in between. In DNA, the CDR3 is TGTGCCAGCAGTTTATGGGCAGGGAGCACTGAAGCTTTCTTT. It codes for CASSLWAGSTEAFF.

This chain connects TRBV27 to TRBJ1-5; TRBD1 matches 7 bases. The ends lost 3 bases at V and 3 bases at J; junction bases unmatched: 5. The CDR3 is 15 amino acids. CDR1 is MNHEY and CDR2 is SMNVEV in the germline V gene (reference sequence). The CDR3 reads CASSFDRAHNQPQHF. DNA for the CDR3: TGTGCCAGCAGTTTCGACAGGGCCCACAATCAGCCCCAGCATTTT.

This clonotype is deemed medium-sized. J is TRBJ2-3 and V is TRBV9; 8 bases map to TRBD2. The CDR3 contains 15 residues. Germline assignment: CDR1 SGDLS and CDR2 YYNGEE. After removal of 3 bases from V and 4 bases from J, the junction contained 7 bases not matched to a gene. The CDR3 reads CASSAGLAGADTQYF. The CDR3 coding sequence is TGTGCCAGCAGCGCCGGACTAGCTGGGGCAGATACGCAGTATTTT.

Sample share makes this clonotype medium-sized. This chain's CDR3 is CASSQEGGEGSTEAFF. CDR3 bases: TGCGCCAGCAGCCAAGAAGGGGGGGAGGGGAGCACTGAAGCTTTCTTT. The genes are TRBV4-3 and TRBJ1-1; tentative D call: TRBD1 (6 bases). Germline V gene sequence: CDR1 LGHNA, CDR2 YSLEER. The V end lost 0 bases, the J end lost 4 bases, and 15 bases lay between the germline ends. The CDR3 extends over 16 amino acids.

In its sample, this clonotype ranks as medium-sized. The V and J genes are TRBV7-3 and TRBJ2-2, with D uncertain. The germline gives CDR1 SGHTA, CDR2 FQGTGA. CDR3 size: 11 residues. Trimming left V 0 bases short and J 7 bases short, with 0 bases between. The CDR3 nucleotides are TGTGCCAGCAGCTTAACCGGGGAGCTGTTTTTT. This gives the protein CASSLTGELFF.

In its sample, this clonotype is medium-sized. This chain links TRBV4-3 with TRBJ2-3; no firm D call. Germline CDR1 and CDR2: LGHNA and YSLEER. This CDR3 is built from 11 residues. Deletions cut 0 bases from V and 10 bases from J, with 5 bases between. The CDR3 sequence is CASSQEGPQYF. CDR3 nucleotide sequence: TGCGCCAGCAGCCAAGAAGGTCCGCAGTATTTT.

This clonotype counts as large. V gene TRBV5-1 combines with J gene TRBJ2-5, with 8 bases lining up with TRBD1. This CDR3 is 15 amino acids long. Losses at the gene ends were 7 bases for V and 2 bases for J; bases not matched to a gene: 10. Looked up from germline, CDR1 is SGHRS and CDR2 is YFSETQ. For the CDR3, the DNA is TGCGCCAGCTCATCGGACAGGGTCGGGCAAGAGACCCAGTACTTC. Residues: CASSSDRVGQETQYF.

This clonotype rates as large. The rearrangement links TRBV4-3 to TRBJ1-2, with no clear D. Germline CDR1 LGHNA, CDR2 YSLEER. V gave up 5 bases and J gave up 7 bases, with 14 bases separating them. The CDR3 runs 13 residues. CDR3 sequence (DNA): TGCGCCAGCAGCTTTGAGAGTGGAAGTGGCTACACCTTC. The encoded protein is CASSFESGSGYTF.

The chain carries TRBV7-2 and TRBJ2-3; 7 nucleotides agree with TRBD2. Trimming removed 5 bases from V and 5 bases from J; junction bases left unmatched: 10. CDR1 and CDR2 from the germline V gene are SGHTA and FQGNSA. This CDR3 is 15 amino acids long. CDR3 DNA sequence: TGTGCCAGCAGCCCTAACGGGGGGACGGAAGATACGCAGTATTTT. Its translation is CASSPNGGTEDTQYF.

By share of the sample, this clonotype is large. The chain is built from TRBV4-3 and TRBJ2-1; 10 bases map to TRBD2. V trimming: 5 bases; J trimming: 7 bases; junction bases outside the gene matches: 8. The germline gives CDR1 LGHNA, CDR2 YSLEER. The CDR3 is 15 residues long. The CDR3 region is CASSYSGGSGNEQFF. CDR3 DNA: TGCGCCAGCAGCTATAGCGGGGGGAGCGGGAATGAGCAGTTCTTC.

Sample share makes this clonotype medium-sized. The CDR3 DNA sequence: TGTGCCAGCAGTCCCACGCAGGGGGCAGACGAGCAGTACGTC. Protein: CASSPTQGADEQYV. The chain employs TRBV3-2 and TRBJ2-7; the table assigns TRBD1, which was not confirmed against the DNA. TRBV3-2 represents a pseudogene. CDR3 size: 14 residues.

This clonotype is large (0.1 to 1%). The chain combines TRBV20-1 with TRBJ2-3; the D gene could be TRBD1 or TRBD2 (5 bases each). This CDR3 spans 14 amino acids. Germline V lookup: CDR1 DFQATT, CDR2 SNEGSKA (reference sequence). Trimming shortened V by 5 bases and J by 6 bases, and 18 bases separated the two germline ends. The DNA for the CDR3 is TGCAGTGCTCCCCTAGCCGGGGCTGGGGATACGCAGTATTTT. Translating it yields CSAPLAGAGDTQYF.